These 18 T cell receptor beta chains came from one sample sequenced in a study of cytomegalovirus exposure and HLA in healthy donors. 13 Jbeta primers and 60 Vbeta primers were used for the PCR. Only in-frame clones appear in the TCRdb table, and some are missing; sequencing was by immunoSEQ multiplex PCR. Among fewer than 250,000 clones listed, around 83% were seen once. What was sequenced was PBMCs. All receptors come from a girl aged 5-17 years in good health and CMV-seronegative.

The CDR3 here is CASSATGFRGTEAFF. The CDR3, as DNA: TGTGCCAGCAGCGCTACAGGGTTTCGGGGTACTGAAGCTTTCTTT. V usage is TRBV7-9 and J usage is TRBJ1-1, with D perhaps matching TRBD1 (6 bases). CDR1 and CDR2 from the germline V gene are SEHNR and FQNEAQ (reference sequence). The CDR3 covers 15 residues. Deletions cut 5 bases from V and 5 bases from J, with 18 bases between.

The chain's CDR3 is CASSPTPTGMNTEAFF. DNA for the CDR3: TGTGCCAGCAGTCCAACCCCGACAGGGATGAACACTGAAGCTTTCTTT. The V call is TRBV2, the J call TRBJ1-1; TRBD1 matches 7 bases. V was pared by 5 bases and J by 0 bases, with 9 bases of the junction left unmatched. Germline assignment: CDR1 SNHLY and CDR2 FYNNEI. The CDR3 loop spans 16 amino acids.

The rearrangement links TRBV6-6 to TRBJ1-3; 7 bases are shared with TRBD1. CDR3 length equals 14 residues. The germline CDR1 and CDR2 sequences are MNHNY and SVGAGI (reference sequence). J gave up 8 bases and V 2 bases, and 6 bases lay outside the gene matches. The CDR3 region has the DNA TGTGCCAGCAGTTACGGGACAGTCGAGTACACCATATATTTT. Its protein is CASSYGTVEYTIYF.

The genes are TRBV19 and TRBJ2-4, with D perhaps TRBD1 (6 bases). V lost 6 bases, J lost 0 bases, and 9 bases lay in between. Germline V gives CDR1 LNHDA, CDR2 SQIVND (reference sequence). The CDR3 covers 14 residues. Written as DNA, the CDR3 is TGTGCCAGTAGGGTGACAGGAGCCAAAAACATTCAGTACTTC. Translated: CASRVTGAKNIQYF. Full variable domain (rest looked up from reference TRBV19 and TRBJ2-4): DGGITQSPKYLFRKEGQNVTLSCEQNLNHDAMYWYRQDPGQGLRLIYYSQIVNDFQKGDIAEGYSVSREKKESFPLTVTSAQKNPTAFYLCASRVTGAKNIQYFGAGTRLSVL.

The chain links TRBV5-4 to TRBJ2-7; 7 nucleotides line up with TRBD1. This CDR3 comprises 14 residues. The germline V gene has CDR1 SGHNT and CDR2 YYREEE (reference sequence). V lost 0 bases to trimming and J lost 2 bases; unmatched junction nucleotides: 2. CDR3 in amino acids: CASSLGQGPYEQYF. The CDR3 coding sequence is TGTGCCAGCAGCTTGGGACAGGGTCCCTACGAGCAGTACTTC.

J is TRBJ2-1 and V is TRBV19, with no clear D. This CDR3 comprises 15 residues. V lost 3 bases, J lost 0 bases, and 9 bases lay in between. The germline gives CDR1 LNHDA, CDR2 SQIVND (reference sequence). CDR3 loop: CASSIRSSSYNEQFF. CDR3 coding DNA: TGTGCCAGTAGTATTAGGTCTAGCTCCTACAATGAGCAGTTCTTC.

V gene TRBV19 combines with J gene TRBJ2-7; the match to TRBD1 covers 9 bases. The V segment lost 4 bases and the J segment 3 bases; nucleotides outside the gene matches: 4. CDR3 size: 14 residues. CDR1 and CDR2 (germline): LNHDA, SQIVND (reference sequence). CDR3: CASSTGQGIYEQYF. CDR3 DNA sequence: TGTGCCAGTAGTACGGGACAGGGAATCTACGAGCAGTACTTC.

The chain joins TRBV27 to TRBJ1-1; D unresolved. Germline values: CDR1 MNHEY, CDR2 SMNVEV (reference sequence). V was trimmed by 1 base and J by 8 bases, leaving 11 bases between them. There are 13 residues in the CDR3. The CDR3 is CASSLWNSYEAFF. Here the CDR3 DNA reads TGTGCCAGCAGTTTATGGAACAGCTACGAAGCTTTCTTT.

V and J are TRBV28 and TRBJ2-5; D may be TRBD1 (6 bases). Germline values: CDR1 MDHEN, CDR2 SYDVKM. V lost 5 bases and J lost 1, with 20 bases in between. The CDR3 extends over 17 amino acids. The CDR3 sequence: CASSPARQGLSQETQYF. CDR3 sequence (DNA): TGTGCCAGCAGTCCAGCCCGGCAGGGGCTCTCCCAAGAGACCCAGTACTTC.

As for this clone: It is likely a read error, because the conserved phenylalanine at the end of the CDR3 is missing. The DNA is omitted, as the CDR3 cannot be located on it reliably, and the CDR3 follows TCRdb's listing. The CDR3 reads CASSWGGTMSVLL. V and J are TRBV7-9 and TRBJ1-2; TRBD1, the table's D call, lacks a check against the DNA. Per the germline V gene, CDR1 is SEHNR and CDR2 is FQNEAQ (reference sequence). Counting both end residues, the CDR3 totals 13 amino acids.

The genes are TRBV6-5 and TRBJ2-7, with 7 positions matching TRBD1. Germline assignment: CDR1 MNHEY and CDR2 SVGAGI. The CDR3 consists of 14 residues. V lost 2 bases and J lost 1; bases outside the gene matches: 2. CDR3 amino acids: CASSYRDSSYEQYF. In DNA form, the CDR3 reads TGTGCCAGCAGTTACCGGGACAGTTCCTACGAGCAGTACTTC.

Comment on this clone: The sample has other DNA sequences that encode this CDR3 too. This rearrangement joins TRBV28 to TRBJ1-2; no reliable D call. Trimming stripped 2 bases from V and 5 bases from J, with 6 bases between. From germline, CDR1 is MDHEN and CDR2 SYDVKM. The CDR3 spans 12 residues. The CDR3 bases are TGTGCCAGCAGTTTAACGGGTTATGGCTACACCTTC. Translation: CASSLTGYGYTF.

This clone was picked up a small number of times. The chain has TRBV5-6 and TRBJ1-6, with a possible D match to TRBD1 (5 bases). V gave up 4 bases and J gave up 8 bases, with 16 bases separating them. This CDR3 contains 15 residues. The germline V gene encodes CDR1 SGHDT and CDR2 YYEEEE. This CDR3 is CASSRAGTEHSPLHF. The CDR3 bases are TGTGCCAGCAGCCGGGCGGGGACGGAACATTCACCCCTCCACTTT.

The CDR3 DNA follows: TGCGCCAGCAGCTTGGACCTTGACTGGGCAGGGTCCCAGGGGACCCAGTACTTC. As protein: CASSLDLDWAGSQGTQYF. The V gene is TRBV5-1, the J gene TRBJ2-5; tentatively, D is TRBD1 (5 bases). Trimming shortened V by 0 bases and J by 7 bases, and 25 bases separated the two germline ends. The CDR3 covers 18 residues. The germline V gene has CDR1 SGHRS and CDR2 YFSETQ.

This clone turned up a few times. This chain connects TRBV19 to TRBJ1-5, with D uncertain. Deletions cut 3 bases from V and 15 bases from J, with 15 bases between. CDR3 size: 12 residues. Germline CDR1 LNHDA, CDR2 SQIVND (reference sequence). The CDR3 nucleotides are TGTGCCAGTAGTATTTCCCAGTCGTCCGTGCATTTT. Residues: CASSISQSSVHF.

The rearrangement joins TRBV6-1 to TRBJ2-2; D perhaps matches TRBD2 (6 bases). Germline V gene sequence: CDR1 MNHNS, CDR2 SASEGT. The germline V and J ends were trimmed by 9 bases and 4 bases, with 15 bases remaining between them. The CDR3 is 14 residues long. The CDR3 loop is CASSSVGGTGELFF. The CDR3 DNA follows: TGTGCCAGTAGTTCGGTCGGGGGCACCGGGGAGCTGTTTTTT.

The chain carries TRBV29-1 and TRBJ1-5; the match to TRBD1 covers 7 bases. The CDR3 is 15 residues long. Per germline, CDR1 SQVTM and CDR2 ANQGSEA. Trimming at V came to 4 bases and at J to 1 base, leaving 7 bases not matched to a gene. This chain's CDR3 is CSVGFTGDSNQPQHF. The CDR3 nucleotides read TGCAGCGTTGGGTTTACAGGGGACAGCAATCAGCCCCAGCATTTT.

This chain links TRBV7-2 with TRBJ1-2; D is ambiguous. Germline CDR1 SGHTA, CDR2 FQGNSA. The CDR3 is made up of 13 amino acids. The V end lost 5 bases, the J end lost 8 bases, and 15 bases lay between the germline ends. DNA for the CDR3: TGTGCCAGCAGCGGCCGAGTCGGGGAAGGCTACACCTTC. This translates into CASSGRVGEGYTF.